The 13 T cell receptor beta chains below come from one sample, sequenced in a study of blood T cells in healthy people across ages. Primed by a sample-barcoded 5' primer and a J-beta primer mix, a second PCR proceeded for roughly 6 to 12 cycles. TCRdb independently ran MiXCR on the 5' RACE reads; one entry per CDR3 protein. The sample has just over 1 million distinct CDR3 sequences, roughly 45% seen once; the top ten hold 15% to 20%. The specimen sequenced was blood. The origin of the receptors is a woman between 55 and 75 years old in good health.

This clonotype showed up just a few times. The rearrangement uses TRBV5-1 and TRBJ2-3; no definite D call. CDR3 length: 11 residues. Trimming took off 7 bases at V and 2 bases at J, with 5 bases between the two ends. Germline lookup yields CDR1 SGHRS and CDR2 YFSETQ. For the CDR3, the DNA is TGCGCCAGCGGGGACACAGATACGCAGTATTTT. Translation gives CASGDTDTQYF.

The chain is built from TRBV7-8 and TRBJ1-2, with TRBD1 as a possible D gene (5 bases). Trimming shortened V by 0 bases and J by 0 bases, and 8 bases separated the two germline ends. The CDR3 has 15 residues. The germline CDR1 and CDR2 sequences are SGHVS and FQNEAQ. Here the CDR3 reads CASSLAVTANYGYTF. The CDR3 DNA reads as TGTGCCAGCAGCTTAGCCGTGACAGCTAACTATGGCTACACCTTC.

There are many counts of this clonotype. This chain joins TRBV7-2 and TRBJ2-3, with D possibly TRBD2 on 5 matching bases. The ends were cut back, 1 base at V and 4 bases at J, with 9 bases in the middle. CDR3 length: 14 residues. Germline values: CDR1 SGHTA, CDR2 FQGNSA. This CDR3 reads CASSLEPGSDTQYF. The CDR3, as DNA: TGTGCCAGCAGCTTAGAACCGGGATCAGATACGCAGTATTTT.

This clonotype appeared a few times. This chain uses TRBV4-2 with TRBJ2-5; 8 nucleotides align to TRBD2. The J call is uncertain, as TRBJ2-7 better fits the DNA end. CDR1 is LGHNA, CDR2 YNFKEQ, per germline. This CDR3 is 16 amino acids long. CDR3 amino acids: CASSQAGRGAFYEQYF. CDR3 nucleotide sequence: TGTGCCAGCAGCCAGGCCGGGAGGGGAGCGTTTTACGAGCAGTACTTC.

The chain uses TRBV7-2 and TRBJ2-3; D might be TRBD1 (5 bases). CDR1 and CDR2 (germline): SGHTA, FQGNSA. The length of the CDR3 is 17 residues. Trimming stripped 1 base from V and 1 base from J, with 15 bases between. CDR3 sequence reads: CASSLEARVGRTDTQYF. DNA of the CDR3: TGTGCCAGCAGCTTAGAGGCTAGAGTGGGGCGCACAGATACGCAGTATTTT.

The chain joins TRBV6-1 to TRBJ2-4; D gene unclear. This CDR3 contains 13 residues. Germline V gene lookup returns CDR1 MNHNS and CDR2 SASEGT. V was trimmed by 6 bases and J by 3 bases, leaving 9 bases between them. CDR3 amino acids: CASRGLVKNIQYF. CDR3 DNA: TGTGCCAGCAGGGGCCTAGTCAAAAACATTCAGTACTTC.

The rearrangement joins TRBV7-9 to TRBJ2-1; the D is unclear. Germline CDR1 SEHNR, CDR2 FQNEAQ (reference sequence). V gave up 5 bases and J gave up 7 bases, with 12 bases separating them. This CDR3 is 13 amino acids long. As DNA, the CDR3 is TGTGCCAGCAGCCCCTGGTCCGGGAATGAGCAGTTCTTC. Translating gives CASSPWSGNEQFF.

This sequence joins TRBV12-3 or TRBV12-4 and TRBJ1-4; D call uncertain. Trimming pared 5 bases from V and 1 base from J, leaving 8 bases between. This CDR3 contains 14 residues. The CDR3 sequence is CASSPLETNEKLFF. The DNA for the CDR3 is TGTGCCAGCAGTCCCCTCGAAACTAATGAAAAACTGTTTTTT.

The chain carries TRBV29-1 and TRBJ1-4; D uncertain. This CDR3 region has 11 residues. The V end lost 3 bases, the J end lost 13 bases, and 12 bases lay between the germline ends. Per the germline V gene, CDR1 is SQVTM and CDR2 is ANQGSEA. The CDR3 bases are TGCAGCGTTGAGTCCTCTGCGGTACTGTTTTTT. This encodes CSVESSAVLFF. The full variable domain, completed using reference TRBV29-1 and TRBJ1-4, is SAVISQKPSRDICQRGTSLTIQCQVDSQVTMMFWYRQQPGQSLTLIATANQGSEATYESGFVIDKFPISRPNLTFSTLTVSNMSPEDSSIYLCSVESSAVLFFGSGTQLSVL.

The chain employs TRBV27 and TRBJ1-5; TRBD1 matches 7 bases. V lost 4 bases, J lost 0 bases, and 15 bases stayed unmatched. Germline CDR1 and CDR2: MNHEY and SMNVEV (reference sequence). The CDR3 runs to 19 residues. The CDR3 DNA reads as TGTGCCAGCAGTTACCCCCAGGGACAGAGCCATTATAGCAATCAGCCCCAGCATTTT. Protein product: CASSYPQGQSHYSNQPQHF.

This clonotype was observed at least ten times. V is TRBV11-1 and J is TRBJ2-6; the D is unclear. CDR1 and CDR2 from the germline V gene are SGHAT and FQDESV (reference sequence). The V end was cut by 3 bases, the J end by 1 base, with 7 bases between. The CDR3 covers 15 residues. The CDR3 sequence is CASSFRASGANVLTF. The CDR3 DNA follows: TGTGCCAGCAGCTTTAGGGCTTCTGGGGCCAACGTCCTGACTTTC.

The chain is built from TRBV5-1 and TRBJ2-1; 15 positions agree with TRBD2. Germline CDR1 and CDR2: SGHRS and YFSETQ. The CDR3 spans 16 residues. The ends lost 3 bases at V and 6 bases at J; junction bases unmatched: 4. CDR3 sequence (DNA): TGCGCCAGCAGCTCGGCGGGACTAGCGGGAGGCAATGAGCAGTTCTTC. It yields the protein CASSSAGLAGGNEQFF.

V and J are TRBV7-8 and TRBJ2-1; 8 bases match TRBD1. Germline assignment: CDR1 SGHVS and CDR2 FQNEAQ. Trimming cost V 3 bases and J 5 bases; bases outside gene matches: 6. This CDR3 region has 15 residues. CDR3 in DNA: TGTGCCAGCAGCTTCCCGGACAGGGAGGACAATGAGCAGTTCTTC. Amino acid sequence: CASSFPDREDNEQFF.